These 5 T cell receptor beta chains were all obtained from the same sample, sequenced in a study of cytomegalovirus exposure and HLA in healthy donors. It was with 60 Vbeta and 13 Jbeta primers that the PCR ran. The method was immunoSEQ multiplex PCR; TCRdb's version includes in-frame clones alone and lacks a portion of them. The sample has about 190,000 clones; 80% to 85% are singletons. Sample: PBMCs. Receptors originate from a boy younger than 10 in good health and CMV-seronegative.

The V call is TRBV7-6, the J call TRBJ2-2; D not resolved. With 1 base removed from V and 6 bases from J, the gap between germline ends came to 3 bases. Looked up from germline, CDR1 is SGHVS and CDR2 is FNYEAQ. CDR3 length: 12 amino acids. The CDR3 DNA reads as TGTGCCAGCAGCTTAGGAGCCGGGGAGCTGTTTTTT. The encoded protein is CASSLGAGELFF.

The chain couples TRBV4-3 to TRBJ1-3, with a tentative D call TRBD1 (6 bases). V was shortened by 2 bases and J by 8 bases, with 19 bases between the two germline ends. Germline CDR1 reads LGHNA; CDR2 reads YSLEER. This CDR3 has 16 residues. The CDR3 DNA reads TGCGCCAGCAGCCAAAACACAGGGCTGGGGGATTACACCATATATTTT. Translation gives CASSQNTGLGDYTIYF.

The rearrangement links TRBV5-8 to TRBJ1-1, with 9 bases matching TRBD1. J gave up 5 bases and V 2 bases, and 10 bases lay outside the gene matches. This CDR3 is built from 16 residues. Germline V gene data show CDR1 as SGHTS and CDR2 as YDEGEE. CDR3 in amino acids: CASSFVTGGAWTEAFF. The CDR3 nucleotides read TGTGCCAGCAGCTTCGTAACAGGGGGCGCCTGGACTGAAGCTTTCTTT.

The V gene is TRBV15, the J gene TRBJ1-1; 8 positions match TRBD1. Germline-derived CDR1 and CDR2 are LNHNV and YYDKDF (reference sequence). This CDR3 spans 14 amino acids. V trimming: 3 bases; J trimming: 4 bases; junction bases outside the gene matches: 4. The CDR3 here is CATSSNTGGTEAFF. In DNA form, the CDR3 reads TGTGCCACCAGCAGCAATACAGGGGGCACTGAAGCTTTCTTT.

This clone was observed a handful of times. The chain links TRBV10-3 to TRBJ1-2; D possibly corresponds to TRBD1 (6 bases). The ends were cut back, 3 bases at V and 4 bases at J, with 15 bases in the middle. Germline V CDR1 and CDR2: ENHRY, SYGVKD. This CDR3 has 15 residues. The CDR3 DNA reads TGTGCCATCAGTGACCCCAACAGGGTTCCCTATGGCTACACCTTC. It codes for CAISDPNRVPYGYTF.